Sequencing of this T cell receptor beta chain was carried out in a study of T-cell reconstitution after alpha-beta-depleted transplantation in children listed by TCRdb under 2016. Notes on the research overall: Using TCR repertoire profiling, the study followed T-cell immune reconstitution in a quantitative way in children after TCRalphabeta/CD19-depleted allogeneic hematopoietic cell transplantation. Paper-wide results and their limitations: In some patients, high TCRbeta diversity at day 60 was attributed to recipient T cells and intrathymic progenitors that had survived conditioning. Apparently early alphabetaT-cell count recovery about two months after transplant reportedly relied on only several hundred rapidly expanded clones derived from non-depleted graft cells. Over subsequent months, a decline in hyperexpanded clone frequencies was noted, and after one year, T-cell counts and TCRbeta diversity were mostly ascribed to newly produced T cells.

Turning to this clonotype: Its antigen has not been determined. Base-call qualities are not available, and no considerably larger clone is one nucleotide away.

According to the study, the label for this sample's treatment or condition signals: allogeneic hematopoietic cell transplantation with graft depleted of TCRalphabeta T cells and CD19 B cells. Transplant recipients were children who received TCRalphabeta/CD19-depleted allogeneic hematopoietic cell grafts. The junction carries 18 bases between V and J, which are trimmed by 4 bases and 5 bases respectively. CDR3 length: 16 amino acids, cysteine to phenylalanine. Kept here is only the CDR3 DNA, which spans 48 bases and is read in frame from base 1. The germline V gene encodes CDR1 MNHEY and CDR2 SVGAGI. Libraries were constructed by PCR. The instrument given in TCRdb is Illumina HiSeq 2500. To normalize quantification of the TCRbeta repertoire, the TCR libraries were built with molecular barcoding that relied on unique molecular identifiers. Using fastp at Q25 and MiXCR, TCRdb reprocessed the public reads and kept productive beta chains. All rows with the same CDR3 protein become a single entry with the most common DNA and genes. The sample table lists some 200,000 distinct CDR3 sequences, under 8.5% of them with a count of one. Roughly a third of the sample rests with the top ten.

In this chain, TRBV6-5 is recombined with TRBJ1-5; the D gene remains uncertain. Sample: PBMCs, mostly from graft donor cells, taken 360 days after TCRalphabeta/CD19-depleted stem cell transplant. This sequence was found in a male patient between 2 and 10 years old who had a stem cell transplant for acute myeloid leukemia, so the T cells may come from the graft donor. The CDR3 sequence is CASSSNKGPQHQPQHF. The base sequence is TGTGCCAGCAGTTCTAACAAAGGGCCGCAACATCAGCCCCAGCATTTT.